The clone carrying this TCR beta chain has a handful of counts. The sort gate was single viable CD3+CD4+CD8-CD45RO+ cells for memory CD4+ T cells. Study processing details: After removing out-of-frame reads, approximately 2 million distinct TCRbeta sequences remained. Sequencing was performed with immunoSEQ multiplex PCR; in TCRdb, only in-frame clones are kept and a portion is missing. V, J and clone size reflect that table, while D and trimming were determined from the DNA. In the table there are 75,000 to 95,000 clones, more than 70% of which are singletons. This CDR3 is 14 amino acids long. Germline trimming cut 0 bases from V and 3 bases from J; bases unmatched to any gene: 3. CDR1 is SGDLS, CDR2 YYNGEE, per germline. This entry is derived from a study of memory CD4+ T cells and cytomegalovirus serostatus. Across the whole study: Donors were healthy Belgian adults, 10 or so CMV seropositive and around 24 seronegative.

Sequencing input: memory CD4+ T cells from blood. The rearrangement uses TRBV9 and TRBJ2-7, with TRBD1 matching over 7 bases. The sequence derives from an adult in good health and CMV-seronegative. CDR3 nucleotide sequence: TGTGCCAGCAGCGTAGGAGGACAGGACTACGAGCAGTACTTC. As protein: CASSVGGQDYEQYF.